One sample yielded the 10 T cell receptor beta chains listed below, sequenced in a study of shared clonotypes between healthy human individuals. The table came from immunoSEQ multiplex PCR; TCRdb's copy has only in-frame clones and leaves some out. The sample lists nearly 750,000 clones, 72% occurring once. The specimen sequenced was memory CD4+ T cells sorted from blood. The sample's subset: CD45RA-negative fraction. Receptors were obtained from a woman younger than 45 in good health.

CDR3 nucleotides: TGTGCCAGCAGCTTGGCGGGGGGAGCTTTCTTT. It yields the protein CASSLAGGAFF. This chain uses TRBV5-8 with TRBJ1-1; possibly TRBD1 for D (5 bases). The CDR3 consists of 11 residues. Germline V gives CDR1 SGHTS, CDR2 YDEGEE. Trimming removed 0 bases from V and 10 bases from J, with 7 bases in between.

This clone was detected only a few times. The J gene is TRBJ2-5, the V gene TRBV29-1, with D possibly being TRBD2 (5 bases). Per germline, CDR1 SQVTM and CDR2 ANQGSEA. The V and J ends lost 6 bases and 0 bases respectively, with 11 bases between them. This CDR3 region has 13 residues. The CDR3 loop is CSVGRGNQETQYF. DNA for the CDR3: TGCAGCGTAGGAAGAGGGAACCAAGAGACCCAGTACTTC.

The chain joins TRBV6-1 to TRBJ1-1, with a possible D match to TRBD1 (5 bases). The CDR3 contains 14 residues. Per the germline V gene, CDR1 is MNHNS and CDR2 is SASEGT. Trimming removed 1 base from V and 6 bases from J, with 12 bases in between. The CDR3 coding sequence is TGTGCCAGCAGTGAAGGGGGGTACCCCGCTGAAGCTTTCTTT. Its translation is CASSEGGYPAEAFF.

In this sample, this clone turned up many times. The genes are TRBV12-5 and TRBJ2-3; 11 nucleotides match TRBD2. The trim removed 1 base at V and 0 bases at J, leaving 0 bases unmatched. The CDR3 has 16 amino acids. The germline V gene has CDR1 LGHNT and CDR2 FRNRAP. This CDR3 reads CASGLGLAGSTDTQYF. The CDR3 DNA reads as TGTGCTAGTGGTTTGGGACTAGCGGGAAGCACAGATACGCAGTATTTT.

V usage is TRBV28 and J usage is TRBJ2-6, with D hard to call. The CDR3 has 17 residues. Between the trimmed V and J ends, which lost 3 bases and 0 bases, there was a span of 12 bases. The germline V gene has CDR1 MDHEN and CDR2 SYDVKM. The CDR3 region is CASSFLPSNSGANVLTF. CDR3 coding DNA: TGTGCCAGCAGTTTTCTTCCAAGCAACTCTGGGGCCAACGTCCTGACTTTC.

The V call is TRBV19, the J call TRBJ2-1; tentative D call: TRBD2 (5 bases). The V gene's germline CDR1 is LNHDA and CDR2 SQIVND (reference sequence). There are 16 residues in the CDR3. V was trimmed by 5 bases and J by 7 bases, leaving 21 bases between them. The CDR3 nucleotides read TGTGCCAGTAGTCCCGCTACTTTCGCGGGCAAAAATGAGCAGTTCTTC. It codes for CASSPATFAGKNEQFF.

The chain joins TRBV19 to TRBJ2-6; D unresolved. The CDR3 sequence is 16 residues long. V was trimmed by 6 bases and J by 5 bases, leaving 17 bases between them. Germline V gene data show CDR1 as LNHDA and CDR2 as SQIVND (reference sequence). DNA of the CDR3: TGTGCCAGTAGCACCCGCCGTACATCGCGGGCCAACGTCCTGACTTTC. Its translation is CASSTRRTSRANVLTF.

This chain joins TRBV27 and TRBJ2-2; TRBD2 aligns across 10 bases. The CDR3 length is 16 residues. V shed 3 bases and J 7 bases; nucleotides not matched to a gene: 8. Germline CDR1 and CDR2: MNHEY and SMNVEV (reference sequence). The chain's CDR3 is CASSFASGRGGGELFF. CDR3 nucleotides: TGTGCCAGCAGTTTCGCTAGCGGGAGAGGGGGCGGGGAGCTGTTTTTT.

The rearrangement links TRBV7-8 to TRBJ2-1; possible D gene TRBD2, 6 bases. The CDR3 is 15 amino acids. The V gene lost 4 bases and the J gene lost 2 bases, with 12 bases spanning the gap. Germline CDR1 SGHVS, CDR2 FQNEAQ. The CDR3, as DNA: TGTGCCAGCAGCTCCACGGGACTTACCTACAATGAGCAGTTCTTC. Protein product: CASSSTGLTYNEQFF.

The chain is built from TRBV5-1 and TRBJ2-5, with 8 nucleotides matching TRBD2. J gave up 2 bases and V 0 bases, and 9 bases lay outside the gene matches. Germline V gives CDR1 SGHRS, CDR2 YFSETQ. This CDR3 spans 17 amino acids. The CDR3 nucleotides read TGCGCCAGCAGCTTGGGTCGACGGGAGGGCCTTCAAGAGACCCAGTACTTC. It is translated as CASSLGRREGLQETQYF.